This T cell receptor (beta chain) was captured in a study of identical twins. Study results and limitations: Insertion counts were lower in abundant cord blood beta clonotypes, a trend that memory repertoires did not show. A partial confounding effect on zero-insertion analyses could come from invariant MAIT and iNKT cells. Models underestimated out-of-frame TCR alpha sharing in monozygotic twins.

The length of the CDR3 is 15 residues. V gave up 2 bases and J gave up 9 bases; unmatched junction bases: 7. CDR1 is MNHEY, CDR2 SVGAGI, per germline. This clonotype was seen repeatedly, ten times or more. Its antigen is still unknown. Through template switching, a universal primer site was introduced, and the cDNA contained unique molecular identifiers. Each CDR3 protein is one row after TCRdb ran MiXCR on the 5' RACE reads. Among just under 650,000 distinct CDR3 sequences listed, about 7.1% were seen once. These same records also appear under a second study, on yellow fever vaccine responses in identical twins.

V usage is TRBV6-5 and J usage is TRBJ1-6, with 7 nucleotides matching TRBD1. The source material was PBMCs. The sequence was collected from a woman aged 18-35 years in good health. In nucleotides, the CDR3 is TGTGCCAGCAGTTACAGGGGGCAACTCAGTTCACCCCTCCACTTT. Protein product: CASSYRGQLSSPLHF.